This T cell receptor (beta chain) appears in the sequencing data of a study of blood T cell repertoires in COVID-19. The study assigned cohorts using participant-reported clinical history. The protocol was immunoSEQ multiplex PCR, while the TCRdb copy is restricted to in-frame clones and leaves out a portion. In the table there are around 170,000 clones, about 83% of which are singletons. The germline CDR1 and CDR2 sequences are SGHDT and YYEEEE. V lost 3 bases, J lost 1 base, and 16 bases lay in between. The CDR3 totals 16 residues. The receptor comes from a young woman who had recovered from COVID-19. Source material: PBMCs or T cells enriched from blood (not recorded which). This chain links TRBV5-6 with TRBJ2-5, with D tentatively TRBD2 (6 bases). The CDR3 bases are TGTGCCAGCAGCTCCCCCGCACGGGGGATCCAAGAGACCCAGTACTTC. It specifies CASSSPARGIQETQYF.